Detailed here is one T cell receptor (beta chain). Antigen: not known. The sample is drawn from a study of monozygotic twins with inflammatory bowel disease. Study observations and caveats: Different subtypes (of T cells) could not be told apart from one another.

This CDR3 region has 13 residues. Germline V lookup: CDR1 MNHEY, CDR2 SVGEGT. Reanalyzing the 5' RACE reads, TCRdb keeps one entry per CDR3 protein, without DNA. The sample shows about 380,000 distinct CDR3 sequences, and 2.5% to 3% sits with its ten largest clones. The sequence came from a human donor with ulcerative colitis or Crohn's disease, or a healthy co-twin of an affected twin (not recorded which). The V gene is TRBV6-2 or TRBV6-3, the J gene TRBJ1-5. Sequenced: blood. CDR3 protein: CASSHGPNQPQHF.